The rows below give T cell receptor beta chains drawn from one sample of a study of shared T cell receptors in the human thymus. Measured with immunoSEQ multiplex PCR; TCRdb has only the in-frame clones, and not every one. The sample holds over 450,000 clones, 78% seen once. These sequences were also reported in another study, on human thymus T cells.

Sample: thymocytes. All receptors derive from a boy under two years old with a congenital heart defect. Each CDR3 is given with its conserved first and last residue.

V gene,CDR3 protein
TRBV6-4,CASSGWHRTNTEAFF
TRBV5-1,CASSLGRGDIRFEQYF
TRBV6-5,CASSYTTGTGGGELFF
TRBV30,CAWTFGTLLYEQYF
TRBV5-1,CASSLGKQGSKTQYF
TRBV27,CASSSPRSTGVPLTYEQYF
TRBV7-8,CASSEGVEQYF
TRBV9,CASSATWASGRAGNEQFF
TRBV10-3,CAIKGARDTKNYGYTF
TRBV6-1,CASSECPSGAGNTIYF
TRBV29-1,CSVEDLGDRGSLNYGYTF
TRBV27,CATNLRQGAQETQYF
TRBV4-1,CASSPTSGRDGETQYF
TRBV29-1,CSVKGGSYNEQFF
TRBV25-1,CASSYRGYYGYTF
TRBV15,CATSARGCRQETQYF
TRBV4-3,CASSQTGGSSTGELFF
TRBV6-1,CASSEEQGGTNEKLFF